This is a list of T cell receptor beta chains from one sample in a study of CXCR3-negative and CXCR3-positive naive CD8 T cells. TCRdb reprocessed the 5' RACE reads, with one entry per CDR3 protein and no DNA. The ten top clones account for over 4%, within a sample of around 63,000 distinct CDR3 sequences. The sequenced sample consisted of naive CXCR3+ CD8+ T cells from blood. The origin of the receptors is a human donor in good health. Some clones in this sample may be carry-over from other donors' samples. CDR3s include the opening cysteine and the closing phenylalanine or tryptophan.

j_call v_call cdr3_aa
TRBJ1-2 TRBV5-1 CASSAASGQGPDYGYTF
TRBJ1-1 TRBV15 CATSRGVQGRNTEAFF
TRBJ2-1 TRBV7-9 CASSDGQSSEQFF
TRBJ1-1 TRBV15 CATSRFEGAIF
TRBJ2-3 TRBV20-1 CSARGVPLRADTQYF
TRBJ2-7 TRBV5-1 CASSPSGGAGYEQYF
TRBJ2-3 TRBV7-3 CASSLTPDSNTQYF
TRBJ1-2 TRBV27 CASSLGQNYGYTF
TRBJ2-2 TRBV7-9 CASTGLAGVYTGELFF
TRBJ1-1 TRBV11-1 CASSYEKGQKAFYAFF
TRBJ1-2 TRBV14 CASSHWGDYGYTF
TRBJ2-6 TRBV28 CASRITTAISGANVLTF
TRBJ1-1 TRBV7-8 CASSHGDTNTEAFF
TRBJ2-2 TRBV5-1 CASSLASGAASTNTGELFF
TRBJ2-7 TRBV6-2/TRBV6-3 CASSYSVAYEQYF
TRBJ2-7 TRBV12-3/TRBV12-4 CASSLGQPYEQYF
TRBJ2-3 TRBV11-2 CASSHSDTQYF
TRBJ2-3 TRBV7-2 CASSLVGDTQYF
TRBJ1-1 TRBV7-9 CANSKDSAVTEAFF
TRBJ2-3 TRBV6-2/TRBV6-3 CASRQLVVVTDTQYF
TRBJ2-3 TRBV6-1 CACPSGTSVDTQYF
TRBJ1-2 TRBV29-1 CSVEPGTHNYGYTF
TRBJ2-7 TRBV6-2/TRBV6-3 CASSYGMDEQYF
TRBJ1-2 TRBV7-2 CASSLRDSKKANYGYTF
TRBJ2-1 TRBV29-1 CSVLAGGLGEQFF
TRBJ2-1 TRBV19 CASSILFNNEQFF
TRBJ2-3 TRBV28 CASSLRGLPTDTQYF
TRBJ2-2 TRBV4-3 CASSQQGSGELFF
TRBJ2-2 TRBV14 CASSQGTGPDTGELFF
TRBJ2-7 TRBV7-9 CASSFTSYEQYF
TRBJ2-5 TRBV9 CASSDRTGGKETQYF
TRBJ2-3 TRBV7-3 CASSLSEASSTDTQYF
TRBJ2-7 TRBV2 CASLAGITYEQYF
TRBJ2-1 TRBV6-5 CASSPTPELAGALLSDRGEQFF
TRBJ2-1 TRBV4-3 CASSQGGGHEQFF
TRBJ1-1 TRBV7-9 CASSSLSTGTEAFF
TRBJ1-1 TRBV19 CASSIPPAQAFF
TRBJ2-1 TRBV7-6 CASSSQGQGPYNEQFF
TRBJ2-1 TRBV14 CASSPLADGYNEQFF
TRBJ2-7 TRBV6-5 CASSDQGAYEQYF
TRBJ2-7 TRBV6-5 CASSYSAIYEQYF
TRBJ1-2 TRBV4-3 CASSQEGTGVFGYTF
TRBJ2-1 TRBV21-1 CASSKVRGTMVNGFF
TRBJ2-7 TRBV4-3 CASSQDASGYEQYF
TRBJ2-1 TRBV6-6 CASRPLGVTYNEQFF
TRBJ2-7 TRBV28 CASRTNDRGEQYF
TRBJ2-2 TRBV6-2/TRBV6-3 CASTHLVGELFF
TRBJ2-1 TRBV29-1 CSVVGTGGEDEQFF
TRBJ1-1 TRBV28 CASSYRGALNTEAFF
TRBJ1-1 TRBV29-1 CSVQGVNTEAFF
TRBJ2-2 TRBV5-1 CASSLAGTGGTGELFF
TRBJ2-7 TRBV29-1 CSVFDPRGTREQYF
TRBJ2-3 TRBV29-1 CSVVLWTVVPYTDTQYF
TRBJ2-5 TRBV7-9 CASSSGGAGETQYF
TRBJ2-2 TRBV15 CATSRDSTGELFF
TRBJ2-5 TRBV28 CASSLPQGTQETQYF
TRBJ2-1 TRBV7-3 CASSLGTGYNEQFF
TRBJ2-3 TRBV12-3/TRBV12-4 CASRPPADASTDTQYF
TRBJ1-2 TRBV11-3 CASSLGQDLSYGYTF